This paragraph reports one TCR beta chain. Its antigen is unidentified. Adults of Caucasian background living in Nashville, Tennessee made up all donors. A split of CD4+ cells into CD45RA+ naive and CD45RA-negative memory subsets was performed. The data originate from a study of shared clonotypes between healthy human individuals. Study-wide results and limits: A handful of donors had 4% to 5% of their naive CD4 clonotypes in common.

Once extracted for a subset, genomic DNA was divided evenly among several immunoSEQ plates. Method: immunoSEQ multiplex PCR; TCRdb's copy keeps in-frame clones and lacks some. The sample has 2 million to 2.5 million clones; 90% to 95% are singletons. V was clipped by 7 bases and J by 1 base, with 13 bases between them. Germline-derived CDR1 and CDR2 are SQVTM and ANQGSEA. This CDR3 has 13 residues. V usage is TRBV29-1 and J usage is TRBJ2-5; D may match TRBD1 or TRBD2 (5 bases each). The sequencing sample was made of naive CD4+ T cells sorted from blood. Subset given: CD45RA+ positively selected. The receptor was derived from a man aged 18-30 years in good health. The CDR3 loop is CSAPRGFQETQYF. In DNA form, the CDR3 reads TGCAGCGCCCCGAGGGGTTTCCAAGAGACCCAGTACTTC.